This T cell receptor (beta chain) is drawn from a study of blood T cell repertoires in COVID-19. Study-wide context: Samples came from the United States, Italy and Spain, spanning acute and convalescent COVID-19. T cells, B-cell-depleted T cells, or PBMCs supplied cDNA or gDNA.

Unmatched junction bases numbered 12, after V lost 4 bases and J lost 4 bases. Germline V gives CDR1 SGHVS, CDR2 FNYEAQ. CDR3 length: 17 residues. Methods used by the authors: Amplification with reference gene primers provided the estimates of nucleated cell counts. The assay was immunoSEQ multiplex PCR, and TCRdb's table has in-frame clones only and misses some. From that table come the V and J calls and clone size; the DNA was used to work out D and trimming. The profile shows about 100,000 clones, 90% to 95% of them singletons. Sequencing was done on a sample of peripheral blood. The gene calls are TRBV7-6 and TRBJ2-2; the match to TRBD2 covers 7 bases. This clonotype was obtained from a human donor in a cohort sampled during active COVID-19. The CDR3 reads CASSSGRETGSTGELFF. CDR3 DNA sequence: TGTGCCAGCAGCTCAGGGAGGGAGACCGGGAGCACCGGGGAGCTGTTTTTT.